This T cell receptor beta chain was sequenced for a study of control samples from healthy donors and cancer patients. This clone was recorded at least ten times. Assay used: immunoSEQ multiplex PCR; TCRdb lists only in-frame clones, some missing. The sample has 250,000 to 300,000 clones; roughly four fifths are singletons. The V and J ends lost 5 bases and 5 bases, in that order; junction bases with no gene match: 11. Germline assignment: CDR1 KGHDR and CDR2 SFDVKD. The CDR3 runs 17 residues. Sequenced input: PBMCs. The TCR originated in a woman aged 60-70 years with lung cancer. V is TRBV24-1 and J is TRBJ2-5; the match to TRBD2 covers 12 bases. CDR3 in amino acids: CATSVGASGRAGETQYF. The CDR3 DNA reads as TGTGCCACCAGTGTCGGGGCTAGCGGGAGGGCAGGGGAGACCCAGTACTTC.